Below, one T cell receptor (beta chain) is given with its context. At one boundary the junction diverges from the germline segment, which might be a read error. The table came from immunoSEQ multiplex PCR; TCRdb's copy has only in-frame clones and leaves some out. The data show around 99,000 clones, with 79% seen just once and about a sixth held by the top ten. Germline V gives CDR1 SGHRS, CDR2 YFSETQ. The CDR3 runs to 16 residues. This entry belongs to a study of blood T cell repertoires in COVID-19. Study at large: There were acute and convalescent COVID-19 samples, and they came from the United States, Italy and Spain. T cells, B-cell-depleted T cells, or PBMCs supplied cDNA or gDNA.

The sequencing sample was made of peripheral blood. The J gene is TRBJ2-5, the V gene TRBV5-1, with D tentatively TRBD1 (7 bases). The TCR comes from a woman of 80 years or more with active or convalescent COVID-19. CDR3 loop: CASSTAGGLGQETQYF. The CDR3 bases are TGTGCCAGCAGCACGGCAGGGGGGTTGGGACAAGAGACCCAGTACTTC.